This T cell receptor beta chain was profiled in a study of CD8 T cells in ankylosing spondylitis. Study-wide results and caveats: Ankylosing spondylitis blood appeared to be characterized by a TCR beta motif of several highly homologous variants. Disease-linked clones, CD8+, were relatively rare in peripheral blood. Within matched ankylosing spondylitis synovial fluid, disease-linked clones were reportedly significantly enriched.

V was cut by 5 bases and J by 6 bases, with 12 bases left in between. This CDR3 contains 13 residues. This clonotype was picked up many times. Its antigen is still unknown. With molecular barcodes, quantitative 5'-RACE was used to make the TCR beta libraries. TCRdb recomputed calls from the 5' RACE reads with MiXCR, one row per CDR3 protein. The sample comprises under 300,000 distinct CDR3 sequences, around 11% of which are singletons, and under 8% rests with the top ten. The sequencing input was blood, either unsorted or a sorted T cell fraction (not recorded which). V is TRBV12-3 or TRBV12-4 and J is TRBJ2-3; D gene ambiguous. This TCR derives from a male donor with ankylosing spondylitis or in good health (not recorded which). This CDR3 reads CASSLVESDTQYF. In nucleotides, the CDR3 is TGTGCCAGCAGTCTTGTTGAATCCGATACGCAGTATTTT.